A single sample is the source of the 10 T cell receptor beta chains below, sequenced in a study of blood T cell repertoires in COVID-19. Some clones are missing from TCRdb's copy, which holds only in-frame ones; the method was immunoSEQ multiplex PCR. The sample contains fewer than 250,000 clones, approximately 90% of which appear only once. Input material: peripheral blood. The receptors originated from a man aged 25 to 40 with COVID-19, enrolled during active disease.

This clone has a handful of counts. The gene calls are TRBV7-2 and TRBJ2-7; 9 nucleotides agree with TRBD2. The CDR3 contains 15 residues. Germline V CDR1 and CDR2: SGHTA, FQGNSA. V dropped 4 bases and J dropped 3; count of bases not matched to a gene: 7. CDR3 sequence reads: CASSSASGAFYEQYF. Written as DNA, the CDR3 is TGTGCCAGCAGCTCCGCTAGCGGGGCCTTCTACGAGCAGTACTTC.

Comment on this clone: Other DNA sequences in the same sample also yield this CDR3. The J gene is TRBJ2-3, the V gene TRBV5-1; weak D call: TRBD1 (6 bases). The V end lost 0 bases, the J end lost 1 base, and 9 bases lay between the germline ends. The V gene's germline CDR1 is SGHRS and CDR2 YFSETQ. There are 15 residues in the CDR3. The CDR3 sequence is CASSLGSGGTDTQYF. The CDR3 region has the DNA TGCGCCAGCAGCTTGGGGTCAGGGGGCACAGATACGCAGTATTTT.

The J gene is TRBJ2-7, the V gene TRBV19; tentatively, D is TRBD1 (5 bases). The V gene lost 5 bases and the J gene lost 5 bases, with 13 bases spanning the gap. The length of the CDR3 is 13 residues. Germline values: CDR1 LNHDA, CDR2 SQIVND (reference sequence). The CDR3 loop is CASSWGLLNEQYF. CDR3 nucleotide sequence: TGTGCCAGTAGTTGGGGCCTGCTCAACGAGCAGTACTTC. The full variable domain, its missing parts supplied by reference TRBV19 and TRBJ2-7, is DGGITQSPKYLFRKEGQNVTLSCEQNLNHDAMYWYRQDPGQGLRLIYYSQIVNDFQKGDIAEGYSVSREKKESFPLTVTSAQKNPTAFYLCASSWGLLNEQYFGPGTRLTVT.

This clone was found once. CDR3 DNA sequence: TGCAGCGTAGGGGACAGAACCTTAGGCTACACCTTC. Amino acid sequence: CSVGDRTLGYTF. The chain couples TRBV29-1 to TRBJ1-2; 7 positions match TRBD1. There are 12 residues in the CDR3. V lost 6 bases and J lost 8; bases outside the gene matches: 9. CDR1 and CDR2 from the germline V gene are SQVTM and ANQGSEA.

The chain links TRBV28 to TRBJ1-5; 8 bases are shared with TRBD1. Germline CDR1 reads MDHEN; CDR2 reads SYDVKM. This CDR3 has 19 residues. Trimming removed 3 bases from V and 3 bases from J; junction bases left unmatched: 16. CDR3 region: CASSFSTASGGWNNQPQHF. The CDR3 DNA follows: TGTGCCAGCAGTTTTTCTACCGCCTCAGGGGGCTGGAACAATCAGCCCCAGCATTTT.

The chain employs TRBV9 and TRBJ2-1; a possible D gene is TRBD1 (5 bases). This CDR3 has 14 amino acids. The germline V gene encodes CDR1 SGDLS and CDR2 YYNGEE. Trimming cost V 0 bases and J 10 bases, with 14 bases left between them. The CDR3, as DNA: TGTGCCAGCAGCGTAGCAGGGCTTGATATCGAGCAGTTCTTC. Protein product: CASSVAGLDIEQFF.

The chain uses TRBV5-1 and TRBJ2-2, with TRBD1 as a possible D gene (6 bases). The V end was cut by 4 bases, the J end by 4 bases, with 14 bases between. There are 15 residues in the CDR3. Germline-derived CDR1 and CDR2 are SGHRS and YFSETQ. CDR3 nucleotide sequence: TGCGCCAGCAGCCCGGCCCCACAGGGCACCGGGGAGCTGTTTTTT. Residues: CASSPAPQGTGELFF.

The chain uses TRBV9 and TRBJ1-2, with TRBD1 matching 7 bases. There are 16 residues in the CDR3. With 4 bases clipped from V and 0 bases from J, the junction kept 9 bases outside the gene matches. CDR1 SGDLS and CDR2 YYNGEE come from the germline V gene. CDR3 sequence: CASSTSTGVPNYGYTF. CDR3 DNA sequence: TGTGCCAGCAGCACTTCCACAGGGGTTCCTAACTATGGCTACACCTTC.

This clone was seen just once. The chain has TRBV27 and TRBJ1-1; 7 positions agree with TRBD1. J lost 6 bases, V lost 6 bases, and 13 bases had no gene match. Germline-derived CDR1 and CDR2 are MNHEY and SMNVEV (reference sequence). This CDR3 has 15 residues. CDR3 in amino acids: CASRRKGTAGPEAFF. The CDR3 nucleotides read TGTGCCAGCAGAAGGAAAGGGACAGCAGGACCTGAAGCTTTCTTT.

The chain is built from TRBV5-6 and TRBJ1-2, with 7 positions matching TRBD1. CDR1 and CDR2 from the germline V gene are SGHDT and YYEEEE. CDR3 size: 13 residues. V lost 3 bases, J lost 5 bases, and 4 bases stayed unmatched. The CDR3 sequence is CASSSDREYGYTF. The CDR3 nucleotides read TGTGCCAGCAGCTCCGACAGGGAATATGGCTACACCTTC.